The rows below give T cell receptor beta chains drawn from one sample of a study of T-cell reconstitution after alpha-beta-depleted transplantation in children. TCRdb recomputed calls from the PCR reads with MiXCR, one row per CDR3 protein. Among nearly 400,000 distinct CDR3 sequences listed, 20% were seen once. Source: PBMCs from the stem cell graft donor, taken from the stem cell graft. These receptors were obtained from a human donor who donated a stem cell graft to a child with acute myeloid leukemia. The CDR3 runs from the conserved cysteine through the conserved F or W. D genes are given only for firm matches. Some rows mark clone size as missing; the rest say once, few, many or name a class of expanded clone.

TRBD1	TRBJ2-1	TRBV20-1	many	CSAKGQSSYNEQFF	TGCAGTGCTAAGGGACAGAGCTCCTACAATGAGCAGTTCTTC
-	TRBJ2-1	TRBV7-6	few	CASSSVGVPGANEQFF	TGTGCCAGCAGCTCCGTTGGGGTCCCCGGGGCCAATGAGCAGTTCTTC
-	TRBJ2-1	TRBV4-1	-	CASSQWPKGSYNEQFF	TGCGCCAGCAGCCAATGGCCAAAAGGCTCCTACAATGAGCAGTTCTTC
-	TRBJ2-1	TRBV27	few	CASSLSGQREQFF	TGTGCCAGCAGTTTATCAGGCCAAAGGGAGCAGTTCTTC
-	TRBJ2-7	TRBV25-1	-	CASKSVTYEQYF	TGTGCCAGCAAATCCGTAACCTACGAGCAGTACTTC
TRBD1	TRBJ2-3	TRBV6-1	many	CASREQGADTQYF	TGTGCCAGCAGGGAACAGGGGGCAGATACGCAGTATTTT
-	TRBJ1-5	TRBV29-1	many	CSAQDSNQPQHF	TGCAGCGCGCAGGATAGCAATCAGCCCCAGCATTTT
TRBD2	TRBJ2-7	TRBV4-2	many	CASSQEPSGRASYEQYF	TGTGCCAGCAGCCAAGAGCCAAGCGGGAGGGCCAGTTACGAGCAGTACTTC
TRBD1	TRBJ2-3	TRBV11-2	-	CASSTRPGQGTQYF	TGTGCCAGCAGCACGCGCCCGGGACAGGGTACGCAGTATTTT
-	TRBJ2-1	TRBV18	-	CASSPPPPDRYNEQFF	TGTGCCAGCTCACCTCCCCCCCCTGACAGATACAATGAGCAGTTCTTC
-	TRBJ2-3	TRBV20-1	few	CSARRVDRPTDTQYF	TGCAGTGCGAGGAGGGTAGATCGCCCCACAGATACGCAGTATTTT
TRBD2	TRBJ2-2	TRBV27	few	CASSLVYGGTGELFF	TGTGCCAGCAGTCTGGTCTACGGGGGGACCGGGGAGCTGTTTTTT
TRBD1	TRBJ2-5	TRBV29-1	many	CSVGQGRETQYF	TGCAGCGTGGGACAGGGGCGAGAGACCCAGTACTTC
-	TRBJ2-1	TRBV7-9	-	CASSLVRPSRNEQFF	TGTGCCAGCAGCTTAGTCCGGCCTAGCCGCAATGAGCAGTTCTTC
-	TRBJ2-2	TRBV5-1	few	CASSLTSNTGELFF	TGCGCCAGCAGCTTGACATCGAACACCGGGGAGCTGTTTTTT
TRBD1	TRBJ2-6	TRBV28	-	CASRSGGRAHPWANVLTF	TGTGCCAGCAGGTCAGGGGGCAGGGCACACCCCTGGGCCAACGTCCTGACTTTC